This T cell receptor (beta chain) was recovered during a study of control samples from healthy donors and cancer patients. The V end was cut by 5 bases, the J end by 10 bases, with 18 bases between. This CDR3 comprises 14 residues. Per germline, CDR1 LNHDA and CDR2 SQIVND (reference sequence). Produced via immunoSEQ multiplex PCR; TCRdb's table is partial and in-frame only. The sample lists more than 95,000 clones, about 90% occurring once. The TCR was taken from a man in his sixties in good health. Sequenced material: blood. The V call is TRBV19, the J call TRBJ2-1, with D possibly TRBD2 on 6 matching bases. As DNA, the CDR3 is TGTGCCAGTAGTGCCCCAACTAGCCCTCTAGAGCAGTTCTTC. Encoded protein: CASSAPTSPLEQFF.